A selection of T cell receptor beta chains follows, all from one sample in a study of neurological immune-mediated disorders. A single record per CDR3 protein comes from TCRdb applying MiXCR to the 5' RACE reads. The sample yields about 90,000 distinct CDR3 sequences, about 12% seen once. The sequencing sample was made of PBMCs. These receptor sequences come from a female donor with HTLV-1-associated myelopathy (HAM/TSP). The CDR3 runs from the conserved cysteine through the conserved F or W. A D gene is named only where the DNA matches it firmly. Rows give clone size only sometimes, using once, few, many, or a class for an expanded clone.

TGCGCCAGCAGCTGGCGGACAGGGGGCTACGAGCAGTACTTC	CASSWRTGGYEQYF	many	TRBD1	TRBV5-1	TRBJ2-7
TGTGCCAGCAGCTACAACGGGGGGGGGGAGACCCAGTACTTC	CASSYNGGGETQYF	many	TRBD2	TRBV7-2	TRBJ2-5
TGCGCCAGCAGCTTAGGGGACGCCGGGCTGTTTTTT	CASSLGDAGLFF	few	-	TRBV5-1	TRBJ2-2
TGTGCCAGCAGCGGGCTGAGCACAGATACGCAGTATTTT	CASSGLSTDTQYF	few	-	TRBV7-2	TRBJ2-3
TGCGCCAGCAGCTTGGAAATGGGTTACTACGAGCAGTACTTC	CASSLEMGYYEQYF	many	-	TRBV5-1	TRBJ2-7
TGTGCCAGCAACTTCAGGAGCCACTCTGGGGCCAACGTCCTGACTTTC	CASNFRSHSGANVLTF	many	-	TRBV11-2	TRBJ2-6
TGTGCCAGCAGTGAAATGCGGGGGAACGGTTACGAGCAGTACTTC	CASSEMRGNGYEQYF	many	TRBD2	TRBV2	TRBJ2-7
TGCGCCAGCAGCGAAACAGAAACCGGGGAGCTGTTTTTT	CASSETETGELFF	many	-	TRBV5-1	TRBJ2-2
TGCGCCAGCAGGGGGGTACACGAGCAGTACTTC	CASRGVHEQYF	many	-	TRBV5-1	TRBJ2-7
TGTGCCAGCAGCTCCCTCCGGGACACTGTAAAACTGTTTTTT	CASSSLRDTVKLFF	many	-	TRBV7-9	TRBJ1-4
TGTGCCAGCAGCTTAGCCCCCAGCTCTATGGTCTACGAGCAGTACTTC	CASSLAPSSMVYEQYF	many	-	TRBV7-8	TRBJ2-7
TGTGCCAGCGGTATAGGGGAGGGGGCTTGGGATACGCAGTATTTT	CASGIGEGAWDTQYF	-	-	TRBV12-3/TRBV12-4	TRBJ2-3
TGCAGTGCTTTAACTAGCGGGGCTTACAATGAGCAGTTCTTC	CSALTSGAYNEQFF	many	TRBD2	TRBV20-1	TRBJ2-1
TGTGCCAGCAGCCAAGAACCCCCCGGGTGGGGCACCGGGGAGCTGTTTTTT	CASSQEPPGWGTGELFF	few	-	TRBV14	TRBJ2-2
TGCGCCAGCAGCGGCCTCGCATCTGCGAGCAATGAGCAGTTCTTC	CASSGLASASNEQFF	many	-	TRBV5-1	TRBJ2-1
TGCGCCAGTACCCAAATCCCGGGACAGCCGACCTACGAGCAGTGCTTC	CASTQIPGQPTYEQCF	-	TRBD1	TRBV5-1	TRBJ2-7
TGTGCCAGCAGTCAGATTCTGGCTACCTTC	CASSQILATF	many	-	TRBV12-3/TRBV12-4	TRBJ1-2
TGCGCCAGCAGCCCAGGGAGTGGGGAGACCCAGTACTTC	CASSPGSGETQYF	many	-	TRBV5-1	TRBJ2-5
TGTGCCAGCAGCCAAGTTCCCGGTTGGGGACGGGGGGGATACAATGAGCAGTTCTTC	CASSQVPGWGRGGYNEQFF	-	TRBD2	TRBV4-2	TRBJ2-1
TGTGCCAGCAGTTTATACAGTGGGGACCACGAGCAGTACTTC	CASSLYSGDHEQYF	many	-	TRBV28	TRBJ2-7
TGCGCCAGCAGCTTGGTGGGACGGCGGAACACCGGGGAGCTGTTTTTT	CASSLVGRRNTGELFF	many	-	TRBV5-1	TRBJ2-2
TGCGCCAGCAGCTTTACAGGGGACACTGAAGCTTTCTTT	CASSFTGDTEAFF	many	TRBD1	TRBV5-1	TRBJ1-1
TGTGCCAGCAGCTCAGGGGGGGCCCCCGGGGAGCTGTTTTTT	CASSSGGAPGELFF	many	-	TRBV7-3	TRBJ2-2
TGTGCCAGCAGCCCCTTTGCTAGCCGGTTACCGGCAGATACGCAGTATTTT	CASSPFASRLPADTQYF	many	-	TRBV7-3	TRBJ2-3
TGTGCCAGCAGTTTATTCCAGGGGTACCGCCCCAGCTATAATTCACCCCTCCACTTT	CASSLFQGYRPSYNSPLHF	few	-	TRBV27	TRBJ1-6
TGCGCCAGCACCCCCATCGGGGGGGCTAGCACAGATACGCAGTATTTT	CASTPIGGASTDTQYF	many	TRBD2	TRBV5-1	TRBJ2-3
TGTGCCAGCAGCCAAACAGGGTTTGCATACAATGAGCAGTTCTTC	CASSQTGFAYNEQFF	many	-	TRBV14	TRBJ2-1
TGCGCCAGCAGCTTTTACAACGACAGGGCCTCCTACAATGAGCAGTTCTTC	CASSFYNDRASYNEQFF	many	TRBD1	TRBV5-1	TRBJ2-1
TGTGCCAGCAGCCCCGATCGGGAGTACGAGCAGTACTTC	CASSPDREYEQYF	many	-	TRBV7-9	TRBJ2-7
TGCAGTGCCTCACCCGGGGGGGGTAATGAGCAGTTCTTC	CSASPGGGNEQFF	many	TRBD2	TRBV20-1	TRBJ2-1
TGTGCCACGATTCCGGGGGTGTCTAGCGGGACAGATACGCAGTATTTT	CATIPGVSSGTDTQYF	many	TRBD2	TRBV10-3	TRBJ2-3
TGCAGTGCTAGCGGGTTCTCCTACAATGAGCAGTTCTTC	CSASGFSYNEQFF	many	-	TRBV20-1	TRBJ2-1
TGTGCCAGCAGCTCTACCCAGGGGCAGCCCCAGCATTTT	CASSSTQGQPQHF	many	-	TRBV7-9	TRBJ1-5
TGTGCCAGCAGCTCCTCGTCGCCTACTAGCGGAGCAGTTTTGTATTTT	CASSSSSPTSGAVLYF	many	TRBD2	TRBV7-2	TRBJ2-3
TGTGCCAGCAGCTCAGGACAGGGGGCTGTGGAGACCCAGTACTTC	CASSSGQGAVETQYF	-	TRBD1	TRBV5-6	TRBJ2-5
TGTGCCATCGCGGGGACAACCTACGAGCAGTACTTC	CAIAGTTYEQYF	many	-	TRBV10-3	TRBJ2-7
TGCGCCAGCAGCAAGGGACTAGCGGGGGGCCTCTCCTCCACAGATACGCAGTATTTT	CASSKGLAGGLSSTDTQYF	many	TRBD2	TRBV5-1	TRBJ2-3
TGCGCCAGCAGCTTGTCAGGGAACGAACAGTACTTC	CASSLSGNEQYF	many	-	TRBV5-1	TRBJ2-7
TGCGCCAGCAGTGAGACGTTTTTAGGACTAACGAACAATGAGCAGTTCTTC	CASSETFLGLTNNEQFF	many	-	TRBV10-2	TRBJ2-1
TGCGCCAGCAGCCAAGATTTTAACGTAGGCCAGACCTACGAGCAGTACTTC	CASSQDFNVGQTYEQYF	many	-	TRBV4-1	TRBJ2-7
TGTGCCACCAGTGTGGCAGGGATTGGGGCCAACGTCCTGACTTTC	CATSVAGIGANVLTF	many	-	TRBV24-1	TRBJ2-6
TGTGCCAGCAGCTTGATCGGCGGACAGGAGACCCAGTACTTC	CASSLIGGQETQYF	many	-	TRBV5-6	TRBJ2-5
TGTGCCAGCAGTTTATCGGGGGGGCGTGAGACCCAGTACTTC	CASSLSGGRETQYF	many	TRBD2	TRBV12-3/TRBV12-4	TRBJ2-5
TGTGCCAGCAACCCAGGGGTTTCGGATACGCAGTATTTT	CASNPGVSDTQYF	few	-	TRBV5-5	TRBJ2-3
TGCAGTGCTAGAGATCATGGGGGGGTCAACTATGGCTACACCTTC	CSARDHGGVNYGYTF	many	-	TRBV20-1	TRBJ1-2
TGTGCCAGCAGCTTAGCGTTAGGAACCTACGAGCAGTACTTC	CASSLALGTYEQYF	many	-	TRBV5-5	TRBJ2-7
TGTGCCAGCAGTTTACTGACTAGCGGGGGAGCCTTCACAGATACGCAGTATTTT	CASSLLTSGGAFTDTQYF	many	TRBD2	TRBV27	TRBJ2-3
TGTGCCAGCAGCCTGGGACAGGGGATGTCTGGGGCCAACGTCCTGACTTTC	CASSLGQGMSGANVLTF	many	TRBD1	TRBV5-5	TRBJ2-6